The 24 T cell receptor beta chains presented below share a single source sample, sequenced in a study of T cells in Graves' hyperthyroidism and ophthalmopathy. What was amplified from RNA transcripts were TCR beta CDR3 regions. The HTBI primer set served for first-round RT-PCR of the TCR CDR3. Using its own MiXCR run on the multiplex PCR reads, TCRdb lists one record per CDR3 protein. The repertoire holds about 700,000 distinct CDR3 sequences, with roughly 15% as singletons. The sequenced sample consisted of blood. The receptors originated from a woman between 18 and 30 years old with Graves' hyperthyroidism.

This clonotype has at least ten counts. The V gene is TRBV5-1, the J gene TRBJ2-3, with 7 positions matching TRBD1. Trimming removed 6 bases from V and 2 bases from J; junction bases left unmatched: 12. CDR3 length equals 16 residues. The germline CDR1 and CDR2 sequences are SGHRS and YFSETQ. CDR3 nucleotide sequence: TGCGCCAGCAACACAGGGGATGCCATAATCACAGATACGCAGTATTTT. Translating gives CASNTGDAIITDTQYF.

The rearrangement joins TRBV5-1 to TRBJ2-1, with 9 nucleotides matching TRBD2. CDR1 and CDR2 from the germline V gene are SGHRS and YFSETQ. CDR3 length: 17 residues. With 4 bases clipped from V and 4 bases from J, the junction kept 12 bases outside the gene matches. The CDR3 sequence is CASSRRASGDLYNEQFF. In DNA form, the CDR3 reads TGCGCCAGCAGCCGAAGGGCTAGCGGGGATCTTTACAATGAGCAGTTCTTC.

This clonotype showed up many times. In DNA form, the CDR3 reads TGTGCCAGCAGCCGAGGGGAAGATGAGCAGTACTTC. Translation gives CASSRGEDEQYF. This chain connects TRBV9 to TRBJ2-7, with D perhaps assigned TRBD1 or TRBD2 (5 bases each). Trimming removed 4 bases from V and 7 bases from J, with 12 bases in between. Germline CDR1 and CDR2: SGDLS and YYNGEE. The CDR3 covers 12 residues.

This clonotype has just a few counts. The chain joins TRBV27 to TRBJ1-1; D gene uncertain. This CDR3 has 14 amino acids. Germline V lookup: CDR1 MNHEY, CDR2 SMNVEV (reference sequence). Trimming took off 2 bases at V and 2 bases at J, with 9 bases between the two ends. The CDR3 DNA reads as TGTGCCAGCAGTTTAGATGTAGGAAACACTGAAGCTTTCTTT. Protein sequence: CASSLDVGNTEAFF.

This clonotype has at least ten counts. V is TRBV2 and J is TRBJ2-3; D unresolved. The CDR3 length is 14 residues. CDR1 and CDR2 from the germline V gene are SNHLY and FYNNEI. V was cut by 7 bases and J by 2 bases, with 13 bases left in between. The CDR3 is CASKPLGITDTQYF. CDR3 nucleotide sequence: TGTGCCAGCAAGCCTTTAGGAATCACAGATACGCAGTATTTT. Drawing the rest from reference TRBV2 and TRBJ2-3, the complete variable domain is EPEVTQTPSHQVTQMGQEVILRCVPISNHLYFYWYRQILGQKVEFLVSFYNNEISEKSEIFDDQFSVERPDGSNFTLKIRSTKLEDSAMYFCASKPLGITDTQYFGPGTRLTVL.

This clonotype has a count of ten or more. This CDR3 reads CASSVVGSTDTQYF. The CDR3 region has the DNA TGTGCCAGCAGCGTAGTTGGTAGCACAGATACGCAGTATTTT. This chain uses TRBV9 with TRBJ2-3; no clear D. The CDR3 has 14 amino acids. Germline V CDR1 and CDR2: SGDLS, YYNGEE. Trimming cost V 0 bases and J 0 bases, with 5 bases left between them.

This clonotype has a handful of counts. The gene calls are TRBV5-1 and TRBJ1-2, with D perhaps matching TRBD1 (5 bases). The CDR3 contains 16 residues. Germline V CDR1 and CDR2: SGHRS, YFSETQ. V lost 1 base to trimming and J lost 0 bases, with 13 bases between them. Here the CDR3 reads CASSLLSGGANYGYTF. The CDR3 DNA follows: TGCGCCAGCAGCTTGCTGAGTGGGGGAGCTAACTATGGCTACACCTTC. The full variable domain, completed using reference TRBV5-1 and TRBJ1-2, is KAGVTQTPRYLIKTRGQQVTLSCSPISGHRSVSWYQQTPGQGLQFLFEYFSETQRNKGNFPGRFSGRQFSNSRSEMNVSTLELGDSALYLCASSLLSGGANYGYTFGSGTRLTVV.

This clonotype was recorded at least ten times. The rearrangement joins TRBV28 to TRBJ1-1, with 7 bases fitting TRBD1. The CDR3 is made up of 13 amino acids. From germline, CDR1 is MDHEN and CDR2 SYDVKM. V shed 2 bases and J 7 bases; nucleotides not matched to a gene: 4. The CDR3 loop reads CASSLPGGLEAFF. In DNA, the CDR3 is TGTGCCAGCAGTTTACCAGGGGGTCTTGAAGCTTTCTTT.

V gene TRBV12-3 or TRBV12-4 combines with J gene TRBJ2-3; either TRBD1 or TRBD2 may supply D (5 bases each). The length of the CDR3 is 15 residues. V gave up 8 bases and J gave up 8 bases, with 23 bases separating them. CDR3 sequence: CASSWSGGGVGTQYF. DNA for the CDR3: TGTGCCAGCTCTTGGTCCGGTGGGGGTGTTGGTACGCAGTATTTT.

A remark on this clonotype: One base away lies a much larger clone, so this may be a sequencing read error. This sequence joins TRBV12-3 or TRBV12-4 and TRBJ2-3; D gene uncertain. This CDR3 is 13 amino acids long. V gave up 6 bases and J gave up 6 bases, with 13 bases separating them. CDR3 loop: CASRLRPTDTQYF. DNA for the CDR3: TGTGCCAGCAGGTTGAGGCCGACTGATACGCAGTATTTT.

As to this clonotype: It is likely a read error, because the conserved phenylalanine at the end of the CDR3 is missing. The chain uses TRBV6-2 or TRBV6-3 and TRBJ2-7; TRBD1 aligns across 10 bases. The V gene's germline CDR1 is MNHEY and CDR2 SVGEGT. After removal of 6 bases from V and 5 bases from J, the junction contained 10 bases not matched to a gene. The CDR3 spans 15 residues. CDR3 loop: CASRPRQGANNEQYL. For the CDR3, the DNA is TGTGCCAGCAGACCTCGACAGGGGGCTAATAACGAGCAGTACTTG.

The genes are TRBV20-1 and TRBJ2-1; D gene uncertain. The CDR3 length is 14 residues. The V gene's germline CDR1 is DFQATT and CDR2 SNEGSKA (reference sequence). The germline V and J ends were trimmed by 7 bases and 0 bases, with 13 bases remaining between them. Here the CDR3 DNA reads TGCAGTGGTTGGGATATCCGCTCCTACAATGAGCAGTTCTTC. It yields the protein CSGWDIRSYNEQFF.

This clonotype was seen repeatedly, ten times or more. The chain combines TRBV20-1 with TRBJ2-7; no definite D call. Trimming shortened V by 3 bases and J by 0 bases, and 15 bases separated the two germline ends. The V gene's germline CDR1 is DFQATT and CDR2 SNEGSKA (reference sequence). CDR3 size: 15 residues. This CDR3 is CSASSLTPSSYEQYF. For the CDR3, the DNA is TGCAGTGCTAGTTCCTTGACTCCCTCCTCCTACGAGCAGTACTTC.

In the case of this clonotype: It may be a read error: a sequence one base away is much more abundant. The chain has TRBV20-1 and TRBJ2-7, with 8 bases that match TRBD2. Germline V CDR1 and CDR2: DFQATT, SNEGSKA (reference sequence). The CDR3 spans 15 residues. The V and J ends lost 5 bases and 2 bases, in that order; junction bases with no gene match: 11. The CDR3 sequence is CSAGGGGLGPYEQYF. The CDR3 DNA reads as TGCAGTGCTGGCGGCGGGGGGCTGGGACCCTACGAGCAGTACTTC.

The sample holds many counts of this clonotype. The chain joins TRBV28 to TRBJ1-5, with D hard to call. Per the germline V gene, CDR1 is MDHEN and CDR2 is SYDVKM. This CDR3 is built from 15 residues. Trimming pared 2 bases from V and 0 bases from J, leaving 8 bases between. The CDR3 protein is CASSLQRDSNQPQHF. DNA of the CDR3: TGTGCCAGCAGTTTACAGCGGGATAGCAATCAGCCCCAGCATTTT.

This clonotype was observed a handful of times. This sequence joins TRBV20-1 and TRBJ2-5; D uncertain. Per the germline V gene, CDR1 is DFQATT and CDR2 is SNEGSKA (reference sequence). This CDR3 has 16 amino acids. V lost 0 bases, J lost 1 base, and 15 bases lay in between. The CDR3 protein is CSARDDPIRVQETQYF. DNA of the CDR3: TGCAGTGCTAGAGATGATCCGATTAGAGTCCAAGAGACCCAGTACTTC.

This clonotype appeared many times. The CDR3 DNA reads TGTGCCAGCAAGTTACTAGGGACAGGACGGGATACGCAGTATTTT. Amino acids: CASKLLGTGRDTQYF. This chain uses TRBV6-1 with TRBJ2-3; TRBD1 matches at 8 bases. From germline, CDR1 is MNHNS and CDR2 SASEGT. After removal of 7 bases from V and 6 bases from J, the junction contained 12 bases not matched to a gene. The CDR3 is 15 amino acids.

This clonotype was observed a handful of times. This chain links TRBV27 with TRBJ2-5; the D gene is possibly TRBD1 (6 bases). The CDR3 has 13 residues. Trimming removed 8 bases at V and 2 bases at J, with 12 bases between. The V gene's germline CDR1 is MNHEY and CDR2 SMNVEV (reference sequence). The CDR3 DNA reads TGTGCCAGCGGACAGAACCTTCAAGAGACCCAGTACTTC. Translation: CASGQNLQETQYF.

This clonotype was detected many times. CDR3: CAWGLARRTDTQYF. CDR3 DNA: TGTGCCTGGGGACTAGCCCGACGCACAGATACGCAGTATTTT. This rearrangement joins TRBV30 to TRBJ2-3; 8 nucleotides match TRBD2. The CDR3 is made up of 14 amino acids. Trimming took 5 bases from V and 1 from J; bases not matched to a gene: 5. Germline CDR1 is GTSNPN and CDR2 is SVGIG (reference sequence).

This clonotype was picked up many times. The chain employs TRBV11-2 and TRBJ2-1; TRBD2 matches at 10 bases. CDR1 and CDR2 (germline): SGHAT, FQNNGV. The length of the CDR3 is 17 residues. J lost 3 bases, V lost 1 base, and 6 bases had no gene match. CDR3 DNA: TGTGCCAGCAGCTTAGGGGGGGTAGCGGGAGGCTACAATGAGCAGTTCTTC. This sequence encodes CASSLGGVAGGYNEQFF.

This clonotype has just a few counts. The CDR3 here is CASSYGPGDPTYEQYF. CDR3 DNA sequence: TGTGCCAGCAGTTACGGTCCAGGGGACCCCACCTACGAGCAGTACTTC. This chain uses TRBV6-2 or TRBV6-3 with TRBJ2-7, with D perhaps TRBD1 (6 bases). Trimming shortened V by 2 bases and J by 2 bases, and 16 bases separated the two germline ends. This CDR3 is built from 16 residues. The germline V gene encodes CDR1 MNHEY and CDR2 SVGEGT.

A remark on this clonotype: Given the absence of the conserved phenylalanine or tryptophan at the CDR3 end, a read error is likely. The V call is TRBV5-1, the J call TRBJ2-2; D assignment may be TRBD1 or TRBD2 (5 bases each). This CDR3 has 15 residues. Germline V gives CDR1 SGHRS, CDR2 YFSETQ. CDR3 nucleotide sequence: TGCGCCAGCAGCCCGGGGACCCCGAACACCAGGGAGCTGTTTTTA. Translation: CASSPGTPNTRELFL.

This clonotype was recorded a few times. The chain is built from TRBV14 and TRBJ2-5; 8 positions match TRBD1. Germline lookup yields CDR1 SGHDN and CDR2 FVKESK. The CDR3 loop spans 19 amino acids. The junction had 17 bases not matched to a gene; V was cut back by 3 bases and J by 2 bases. The CDR3 nucleotides read TGTGCCAGCAGCCATTTCTCGCGACAGGGGATCCTCAGACAAGAGACCCAGTACTTC. It codes for CASSHFSRQGILRQETQYF.

This clonotype has ten or more counts. This rearrangement joins TRBV20-1 to TRBJ1-5; TRBD1 matches at 7 bases. The CDR3 is made up of 14 amino acids. The V and J ends lost 0 bases and 7 bases, in that order; junction bases with no gene match: 6. In germline, CDR1 is DFQATT, CDR2 SNEGSKA (reference sequence). CDR3 residues: CSARDLAGGQPQHF. CDR3 coding DNA: TGCAGTGCTAGAGATTTGGCAGGGGGACAGCCCCAGCATTTT.